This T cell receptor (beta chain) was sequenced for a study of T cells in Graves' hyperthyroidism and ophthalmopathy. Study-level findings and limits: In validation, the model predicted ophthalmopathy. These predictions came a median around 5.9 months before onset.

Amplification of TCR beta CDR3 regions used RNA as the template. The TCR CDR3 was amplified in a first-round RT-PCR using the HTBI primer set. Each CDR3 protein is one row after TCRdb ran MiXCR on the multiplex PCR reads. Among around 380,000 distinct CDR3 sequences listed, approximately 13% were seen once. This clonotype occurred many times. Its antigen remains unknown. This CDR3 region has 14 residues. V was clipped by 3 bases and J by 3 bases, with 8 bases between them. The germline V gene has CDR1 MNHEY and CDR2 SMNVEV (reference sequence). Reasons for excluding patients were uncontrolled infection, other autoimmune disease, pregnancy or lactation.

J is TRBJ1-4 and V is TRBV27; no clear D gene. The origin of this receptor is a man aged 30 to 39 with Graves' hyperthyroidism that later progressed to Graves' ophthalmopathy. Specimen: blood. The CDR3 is CASSFGTANEKLFF. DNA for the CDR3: TGTGCCAGCAGTTTTGGTACCGCTAATGAAAAACTGTTTTTT.